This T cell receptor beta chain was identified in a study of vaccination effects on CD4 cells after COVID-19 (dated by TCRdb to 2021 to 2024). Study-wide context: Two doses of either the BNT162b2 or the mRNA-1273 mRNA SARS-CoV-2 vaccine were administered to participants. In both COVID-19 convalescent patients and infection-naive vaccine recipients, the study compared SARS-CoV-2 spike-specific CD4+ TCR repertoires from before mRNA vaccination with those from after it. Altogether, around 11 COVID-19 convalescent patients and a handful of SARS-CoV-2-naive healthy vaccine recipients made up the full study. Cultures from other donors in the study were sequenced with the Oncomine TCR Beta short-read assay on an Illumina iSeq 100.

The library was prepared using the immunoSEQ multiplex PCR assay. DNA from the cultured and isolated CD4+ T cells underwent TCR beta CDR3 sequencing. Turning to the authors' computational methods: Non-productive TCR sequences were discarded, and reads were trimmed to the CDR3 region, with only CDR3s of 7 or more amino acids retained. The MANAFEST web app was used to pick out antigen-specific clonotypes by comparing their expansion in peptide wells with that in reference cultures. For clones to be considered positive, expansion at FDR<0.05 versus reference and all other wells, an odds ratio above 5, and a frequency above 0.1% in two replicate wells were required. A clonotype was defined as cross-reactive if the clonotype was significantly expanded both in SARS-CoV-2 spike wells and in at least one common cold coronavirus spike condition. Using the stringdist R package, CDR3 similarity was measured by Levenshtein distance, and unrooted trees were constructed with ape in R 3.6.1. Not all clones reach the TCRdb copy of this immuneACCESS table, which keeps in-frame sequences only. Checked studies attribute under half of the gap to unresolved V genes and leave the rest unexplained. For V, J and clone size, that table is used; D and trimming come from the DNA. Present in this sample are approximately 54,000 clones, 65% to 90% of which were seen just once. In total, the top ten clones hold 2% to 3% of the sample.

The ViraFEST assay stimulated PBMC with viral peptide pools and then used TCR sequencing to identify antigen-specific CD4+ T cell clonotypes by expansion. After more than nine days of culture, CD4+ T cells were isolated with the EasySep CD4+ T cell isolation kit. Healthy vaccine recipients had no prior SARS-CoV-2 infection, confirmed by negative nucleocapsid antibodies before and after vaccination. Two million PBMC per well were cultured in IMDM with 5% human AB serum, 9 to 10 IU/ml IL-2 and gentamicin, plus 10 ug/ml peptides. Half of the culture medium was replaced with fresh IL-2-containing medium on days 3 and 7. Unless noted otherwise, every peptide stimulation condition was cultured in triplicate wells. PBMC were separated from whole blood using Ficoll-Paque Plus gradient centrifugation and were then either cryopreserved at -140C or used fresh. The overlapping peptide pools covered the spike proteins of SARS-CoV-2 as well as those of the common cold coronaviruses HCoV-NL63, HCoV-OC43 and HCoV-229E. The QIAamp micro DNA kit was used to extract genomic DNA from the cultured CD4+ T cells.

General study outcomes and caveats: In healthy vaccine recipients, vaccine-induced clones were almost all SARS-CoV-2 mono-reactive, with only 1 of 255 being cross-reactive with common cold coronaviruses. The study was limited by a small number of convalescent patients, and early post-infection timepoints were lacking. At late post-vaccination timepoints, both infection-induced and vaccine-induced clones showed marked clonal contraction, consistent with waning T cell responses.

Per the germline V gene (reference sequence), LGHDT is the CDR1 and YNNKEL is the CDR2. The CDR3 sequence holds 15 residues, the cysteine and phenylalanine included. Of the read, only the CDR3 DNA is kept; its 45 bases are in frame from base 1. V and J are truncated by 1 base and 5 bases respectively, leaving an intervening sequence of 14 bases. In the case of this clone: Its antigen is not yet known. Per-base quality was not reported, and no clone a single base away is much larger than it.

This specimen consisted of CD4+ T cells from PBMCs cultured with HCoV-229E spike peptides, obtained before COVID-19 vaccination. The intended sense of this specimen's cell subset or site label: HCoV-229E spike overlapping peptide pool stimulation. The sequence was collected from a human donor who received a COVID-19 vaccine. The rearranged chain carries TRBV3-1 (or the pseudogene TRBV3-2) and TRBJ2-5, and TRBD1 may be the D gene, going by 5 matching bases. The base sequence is TGTGCCAGCAGCCAAGCGGACACCCGAGCGGAGACCCAGTACTTC. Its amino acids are CASSQADTRAETQYF.